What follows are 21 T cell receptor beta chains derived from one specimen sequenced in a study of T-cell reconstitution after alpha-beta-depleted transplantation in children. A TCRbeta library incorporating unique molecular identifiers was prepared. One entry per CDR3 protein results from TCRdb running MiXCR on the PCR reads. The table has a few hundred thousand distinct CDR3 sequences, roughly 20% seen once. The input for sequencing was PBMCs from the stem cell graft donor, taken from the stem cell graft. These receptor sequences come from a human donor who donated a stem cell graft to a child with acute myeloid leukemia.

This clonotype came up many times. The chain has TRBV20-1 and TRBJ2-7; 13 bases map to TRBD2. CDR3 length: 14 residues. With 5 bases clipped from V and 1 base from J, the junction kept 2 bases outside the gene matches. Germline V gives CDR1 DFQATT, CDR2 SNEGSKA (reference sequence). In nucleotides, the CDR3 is TGCAGTGCTGTGACTAGCGGGAGGTCCTACGAGCAGTACTTC. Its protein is CSAVTSGRSYEQYF.

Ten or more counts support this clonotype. The CDR3 loop is CASSQDRTTIYEQYF. The CDR3 DNA reads as TGCGCCAGCAGCCAAGATCGAACGACGATCTACGAGCAGTACTTC. This chain joins TRBV4-3 and TRBJ2-7; D remains unclear. CDR1 and CDR2 (germline): LGHNA, YSLEER. The CDR3 totals 15 residues. The germline V and J ends were trimmed by 0 bases and 3 bases, with 12 bases remaining between them.

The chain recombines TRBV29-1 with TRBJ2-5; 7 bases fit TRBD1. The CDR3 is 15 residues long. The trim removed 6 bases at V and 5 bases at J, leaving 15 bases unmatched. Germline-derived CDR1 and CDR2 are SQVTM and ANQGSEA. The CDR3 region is CSVRPSRGGGETQYF. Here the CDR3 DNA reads TGCAGCGTCCGACCCTCGCGAGGGGGCGGCGAGACCCAGTACTTC.

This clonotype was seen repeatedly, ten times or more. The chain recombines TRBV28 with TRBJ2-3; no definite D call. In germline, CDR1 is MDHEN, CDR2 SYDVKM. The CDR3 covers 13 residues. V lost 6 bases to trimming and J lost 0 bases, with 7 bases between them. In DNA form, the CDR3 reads TGTGCCAGCAGGCAAACTAGCACAGATACGCAGTATTTT. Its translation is CASRQTSTDTQYF.

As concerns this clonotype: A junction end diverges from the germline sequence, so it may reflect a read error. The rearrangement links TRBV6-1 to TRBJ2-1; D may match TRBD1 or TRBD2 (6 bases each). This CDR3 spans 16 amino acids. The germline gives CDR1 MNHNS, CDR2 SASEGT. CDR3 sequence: CASSARGTSSYNELFF. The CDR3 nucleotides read TGTGCCAGCAGCGCCCGGGGGACAAGCTCCTACAATGAGCTGTTCTTC.

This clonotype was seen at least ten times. The CDR3 reads CSVETAGGYEQYF. The CDR3 DNA is TGCAGCGTTGAAACAGCGGGAGGTTACGAGCAGTACTTC. The chain carries TRBV29-1 and TRBJ2-7; 9 nucleotides line up with TRBD2. The CDR3 sequence is 13 residues long. After removal of 2 bases from V and 4 bases from J, the junction contained 3 bases not matched to a gene. Germline V CDR1 and CDR2: SQVTM, ANQGSEA.

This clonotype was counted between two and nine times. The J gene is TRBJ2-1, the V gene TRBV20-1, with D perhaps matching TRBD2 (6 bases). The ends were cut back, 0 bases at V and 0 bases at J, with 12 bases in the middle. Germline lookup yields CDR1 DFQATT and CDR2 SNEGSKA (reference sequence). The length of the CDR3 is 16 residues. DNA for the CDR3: TGCAGTGCTAGAGATCATGGGAGGAGCTCCTACAATGAGCAGTTCTTC. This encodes CSARDHGRSSYNEQFF.

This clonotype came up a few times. CDR3 nucleotides: TGTGCCAGCAGTCCTAAGGGACTAGCGGGAGGGGCAGATACGCAGTATTTT. Translation gives CASSPKGLAGGADTQYF. This chain joins TRBV12-3 or TRBV12-4 and TRBJ2-3; 16 bases fit TRBD2. The CDR3 loop spans 17 amino acids. After removal of 5 bases from V and 4 bases from J, the junction contained 6 bases not matched to a gene.

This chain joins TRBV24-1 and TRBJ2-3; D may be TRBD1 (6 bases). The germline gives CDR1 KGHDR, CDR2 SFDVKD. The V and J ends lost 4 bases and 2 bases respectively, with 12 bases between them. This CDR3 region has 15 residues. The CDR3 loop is CATSDPDRITDTQYF. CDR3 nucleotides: TGTGCCACCAGTGACCCGGACAGAATCACAGATACGCAGTATTTT.

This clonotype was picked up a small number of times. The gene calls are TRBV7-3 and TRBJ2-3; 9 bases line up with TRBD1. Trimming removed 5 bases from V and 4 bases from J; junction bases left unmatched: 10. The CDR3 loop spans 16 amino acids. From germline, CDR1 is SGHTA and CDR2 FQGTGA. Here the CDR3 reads CASSTRPGQGPDTQYF. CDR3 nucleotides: TGTGCCAGCAGCACCCGACCGGGACAGGGCCCAGATACGCAGTATTTT.

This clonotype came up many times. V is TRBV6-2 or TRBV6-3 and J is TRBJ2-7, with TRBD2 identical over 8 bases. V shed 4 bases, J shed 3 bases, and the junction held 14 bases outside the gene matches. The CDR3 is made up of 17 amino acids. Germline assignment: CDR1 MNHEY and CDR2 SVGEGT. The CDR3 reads CASSSAGLAENNYEQYF. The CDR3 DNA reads TGTGCCAGCAGTTCCGCCGGACTAGCAGAAAACAACTACGAGCAGTACTTC.

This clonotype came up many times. CDR3 nucleotide sequence: TGTGCCAGCAGCGTAGCTGGGGGTCTTAGAGAGAATGAGCAGTTCTTC. Translating it yields CASSVAGGLRENEQFF. V usage is TRBV9 and J usage is TRBJ2-1, with D perhaps given as TRBD1 or TRBD2 (5 bases each). Germline loops: CDR1 SGDLS, CDR2 YYNGEE. Between the trimmed V and J ends, which lost 0 bases and 7 bases, there was a span of 17 bases. This CDR3 is 16 amino acids long. Filled out from reference TRBV9 and TRBJ2-1, the complete variable domain reads DSGVTQTPKHLITATGQRVTLRCSPRSGDLSVYWYQQSLDQGLQFLIQYYNGEERAKGNILERFSAQQFPDLHSELNLSSLELGDSALYFCASSVAGGLRENEQFFGPGTRLTVL.

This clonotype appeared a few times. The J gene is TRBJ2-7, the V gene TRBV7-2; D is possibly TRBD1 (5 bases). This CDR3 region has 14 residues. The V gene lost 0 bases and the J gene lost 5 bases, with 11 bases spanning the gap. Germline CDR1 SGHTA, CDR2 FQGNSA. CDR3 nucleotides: TGTGCCAGCAGCTTAGCGGCAGGGCATGACGAGCAGTACTTC. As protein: CASSLAAGHDEQYF.

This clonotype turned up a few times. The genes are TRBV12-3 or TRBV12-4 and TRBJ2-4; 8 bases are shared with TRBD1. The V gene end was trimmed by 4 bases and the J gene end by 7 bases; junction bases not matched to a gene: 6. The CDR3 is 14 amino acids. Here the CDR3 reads CASSSPDRGNIQYF. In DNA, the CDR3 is TGTGCCAGCAGTTCGCCCGACAGGGGTAACATTCAGTACTTC.

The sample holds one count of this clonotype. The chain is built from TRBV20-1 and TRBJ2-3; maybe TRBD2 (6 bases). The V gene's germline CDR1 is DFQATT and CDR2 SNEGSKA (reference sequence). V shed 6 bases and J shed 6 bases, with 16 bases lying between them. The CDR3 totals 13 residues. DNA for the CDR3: TGCAGTGCACCGGGACTTCCAAGTGATACGCAGTATTTT. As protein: CSAPGLPSDTQYF.

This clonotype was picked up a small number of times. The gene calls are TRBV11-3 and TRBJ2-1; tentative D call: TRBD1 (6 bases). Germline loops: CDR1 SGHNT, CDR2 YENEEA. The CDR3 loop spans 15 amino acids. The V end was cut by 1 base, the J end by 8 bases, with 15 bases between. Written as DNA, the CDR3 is TGTGCCAGCAGCTTAGTTGGGTACAGGGATGATGAGCAGTTCTTC. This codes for CASSLVGYRDDEQFF.

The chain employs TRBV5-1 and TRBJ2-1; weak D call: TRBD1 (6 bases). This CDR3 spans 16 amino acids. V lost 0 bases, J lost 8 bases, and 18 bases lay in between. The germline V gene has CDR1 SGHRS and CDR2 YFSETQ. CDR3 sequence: CASSLVGTAGGDEQFF. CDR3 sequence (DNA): TGCGCCAGCAGCTTGGTCGGTACTGCTGGGGGCGATGAGCAGTTCTTC.

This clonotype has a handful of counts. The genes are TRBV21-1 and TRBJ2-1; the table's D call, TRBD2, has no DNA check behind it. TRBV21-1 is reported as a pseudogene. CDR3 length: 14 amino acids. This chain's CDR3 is CASSKGFFPGLVFF. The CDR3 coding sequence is TGTGCCAGCAGCAAAGGCTTTTTCCCGGGACTAGTGTTCTTC.

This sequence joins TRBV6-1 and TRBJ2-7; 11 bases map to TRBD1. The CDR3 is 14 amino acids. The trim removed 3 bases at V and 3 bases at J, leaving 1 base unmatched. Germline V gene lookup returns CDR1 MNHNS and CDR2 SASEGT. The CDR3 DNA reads TGTGCCAGCAGTGACGGGACAGGGGGCTACGAGCAGTACTTC. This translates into CASSDGTGGYEQYF.

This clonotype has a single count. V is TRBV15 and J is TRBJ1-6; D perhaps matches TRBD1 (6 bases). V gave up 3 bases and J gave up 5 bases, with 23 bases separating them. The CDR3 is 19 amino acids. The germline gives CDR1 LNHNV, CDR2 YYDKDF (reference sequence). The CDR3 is CATSRTPQGQGNNNSPLHF. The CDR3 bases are TGTGCCACCAGCAGGACACCCCAGGGGCAGGGGAACAATAATTCACCCCTCCACTTT.

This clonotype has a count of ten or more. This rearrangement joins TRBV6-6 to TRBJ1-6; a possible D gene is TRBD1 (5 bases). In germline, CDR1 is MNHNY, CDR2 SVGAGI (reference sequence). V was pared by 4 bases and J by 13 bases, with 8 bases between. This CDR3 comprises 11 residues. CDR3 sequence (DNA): TGTGCCAGCAGTTTGGGGGTTCCCCTCCACTTT. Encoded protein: CASSLGVPLHF.